The source of this T cell receptor (beta chain) is a study of somatic mutations in cytotoxic T cells in rheumatoid arthritis. Turning to the study itself: The researchers flow-sorted some T-cell populations stained with V beta antibodies and got nearly 100% purity, and these included V beta1+ cells sequenced for TCRB.

After CD4+ and CD8+ cells were isolated by positive magnetic bead selection, their purity was checked by flow cytometry. Study results and limitations: An increase in CD8+ clonality with age was seen in rheumatoid arthritis patients but not in healthy controls. A largest CD8+ clone above 20% of CD8+ cells occurred in about an eighth of the roughly 65 patients.

TCRdb's copy holds only in-frame clones and misses some; the assay was immunoSEQ multiplex PCR. The data hold 5,500 to 8,500 clones, with roughly 80% observed a single time. With regard to this clone: Its antigen remains unidentified.

This CDR3 has 12 residues. Trimming at V came to 2 bases and at J to 6 bases, leaving 3 bases not matched to a gene. CDR1 is GTSNPN, CDR2 SVGIG, per germline (reference sequence). The sequence was obtained from a woman between 55 and 75 years old in good health. The rearrangement joins TRBV30 to TRBJ1-1; 7 positions match TRBD1. The material sequenced was CD8+ T cells sorted from blood. The CDR3 DNA follows: TGTGCCTGGAGTACAGGGGCCCCTGAAGCTTTCTTT. Protein: CAWSTGAPEAFF.